This T cell receptor (beta chain) came from a study of B cell selection in AIRE deficiency. Whole-study findings and limits: Healthy donors alone shared 30% to 35% of 3,500 to 4,000 Treg sequences; patients alone less than 9.5%.

Regulatory T cells were sorted as CD4+CD25hiCD127low/negative. This CDR3 comprises 14 residues. The ends lost 7 bases at V and 7 bases at J; junction bases unmatched: 7. Germline values: CDR1 MGHDK, CDR2 SYGVNS. As regards this clone: The antigen remains undetermined.

In the original processing: Patients' Tregs yielded about 5.65x10^4 distinct TCRbeta sequences; donors' 9.56x10^4. TCRdb keeps only in-frame clones here, not all; method: immunoSEQ multiplex PCR. Clone size and V and J calls were adopted from that table, with D and trimming inferred from the DNA. The table lists tens of thousands of clones, approximately 92% of them singletons, with about 1.1% in the top ten. The receptor was isolated from a human donor in good health. Sequencing was carried out using CD4+CD25+ Tregs sorted from PBMCs. This chain joins TRBV25-1 and TRBJ1-4; 9 positions match TRBD1. This chain's CDR3 is CASKPGQGGEKLFF. The CDR3 nucleotides are TGTGCCAGCAAACCGGGACAGGGTGGTGAAAAACTGTTTTTT.